The rows below give T cell receptor beta chains drawn from one sample of a study of T cell responses to AZD1222 COVID-19 vaccine. The table came from immunoSEQ multiplex PCR; TCRdb's copy has only in-frame clones and leaves some out. The sample consists of over 150,000 clones, more than 90% of them appearing once. Sequences were derived from peripheral blood, sampled on day 0 of AZD1222 vaccination. These receptors were obtained from an adult in good health. The CDR3 runs from the conserved cysteine through the conserved F or W. The D gene is left open where the match is weak. Clone sizes are given selectively: once, few, many, or a class where the clone is expanded.

J gene	clone size	D gene	V gene	CDR3 DNA	CDR3 protein
TRBJ1-3	.	.	TRBV9	TGTGCCAGCAGCGGCCTGGTGGGCTCTGGAAACACCATATATTTT	CASSGLVGSGNTIYF
TRBJ2-6	.	.	TRBV10-3	TGTGCCATCAGTGAAGGTAAACAGATCTCTGGGGCCAACGTCCTGACTTTC	CAISEGKQISGANVLTF
TRBJ1-5	.	.	TRBV2	TGTGCCAGCAGCAGGGGCAATCAGCCCCAGCATTTT	CASSRGNQPQHF
TRBJ2-1	once	.	TRBV18	TGTGCCAGCTCACCACCGTATGGAGGGACGTCCTACAATGAGCAGTTCTTC	CASSPPYGGTSYNEQFF
TRBJ2-7	.	TRBD2	TRBV6-6	TGTGCCAGCAAGGCGTGGGGACTAGCGGAGATCTACGAGCAGTACTTC	CASKAWGLAEIYEQYF
TRBJ2-7	.	TRBD2	TRBV19	TGTGCCAGTAGGCTTAGCGGGAGCGGCGGCGAGCAGTACTTC	CASRLSGSGGEQYF
TRBJ2-7	.	.	TRBV19	TGTGCCAGTAGTTCATACTACGAGCAGTACTTC	CASSSYYEQYF
TRBJ2-2	.	.	TRBV7-8	TGTGCCAGCAGCCCATTGACAGGAGCGAACACCGGGGAGCTGTTTTTT	CASSPLTGANTGELFF
TRBJ2-4	.	.	TRBV9	TGTGCCAGCAGCGAGGGGACTCTGGGCAAAAACATTCAGTACTTC	CASSEGTLGKNIQYF
TRBJ2-1	.	TRBD2	TRBV7-3	TGTGCCAGCAGCCCGGCCACTCTTCCGGGACTAGCGCAAGGTGAGCAGTTCTTC	CASSPATLPGLAQGEQFF
TRBJ2-1	.	TRBD1	TRBV5-4	TGTGCCAGCAGCCCTGACCCGAGACAGGGTGATGAGCAGTTCTTC	CASSPDPRQGDEQFF
TRBJ2-3	.	TRBD2	TRBV7-2	TGTGCCAGCAGGTTAGGACTAGCGGGGGCCGGGACAGATACGCAGTATTTT	CASRLGLAGAGTDTQYF
TRBJ2-7	.	TRBD2	TRBV5-1	TGCGCCAGCAGCCGCGGGGGCGGGGGGTACTCCTACGAGCAGTACTTC	CASSRGGGGYSYEQYF
TRBJ1-2	once	.	TRBV19	TGTGCCAGTACCCCCCCGGGGGCGGGTATCTATGGCTACACCTTC	CASTPPGAGIYGYTF
TRBJ2-1	.	TRBD2	TRBV11-3	TGCGCTAGCGGAAGCTCCTACAATGAGCAGTTCTTC	CASGSSYNEQFF
TRBJ1-2	.	.	TRBV12-5	TGTGCTAGTGGTCCCCACAGGGTTGGGAACTATGGCTACACCTTC	CASGPHRVGNYGYTF
TRBJ2-7	few	TRBD1	TRBV19	TGTGCCAGTAGTATGGGCGCACCGGGACAGGGGTCCTACGAGCAGTACTTC	CASSMGAPGQGSYEQYF
TRBJ2-5	.	.	TRBV11-2	TGTGCCAGCAGCAAATGGGGGGACCAAGAGACCCAGTACTTC	CASSKWGDQETQYF
TRBJ1-4	.	.	TRBV5-1	TGCGCCAGCAGCTTGATTGGGGGGCTGGGTCGGACCGAACAGCTTTCTAATGAAAAACTGTTTTTT	CASSLIGGLGRTEQLSNEKLFF
TRBJ1-4	.	.	TRBV19	TGTGCCAGTAGTATTGGAGGGTTCCCCGAAAAACTGTTTTTT	CASSIGGFPEKLFF
TRBJ1-1	.	.	TRBV14	TGTGCCAGCAGCTCCCTTGGTGTGGGAACGAACACTGAAGCTTTCTTT	CASSSLGVGTNTEAFF
TRBJ1-1	.	TRBD1	TRBV18	TGTGCCAGCTCGACAGGGCTAACTGAAGCTTTCTTT	CASSTGLTEAFF
TRBJ1-5	.	.	TRBV29-1	TGCAGCGCTCGGAGGGACAGCAATCAGCCCCAGCATTTT	CSARRDSNQPQHF
TRBJ1-5	.	TRBD1	TRBV6-5	TGTGCCAGCAGACTCGGACAGGGAGGCAATCAGCCCCAGCATTTT	CASRLGQGGNQPQHF
TRBJ1-2	.	.	TRBV2	TGTGCCAGCAGTGGGGCAGGGTGGGAAAACTATGGCTACACCTTC	CASSGAGWENYGYTF
TRBJ1-5	.	.	TRBV30	TGTGCCTGGAGTGCGCCAAGCAATCAGCCCCAGCATTTT	CAWSAPSNQPQHF
TRBJ1-4	.	.	TRBV2	TGTGCCAGCAGTGAACGGACAACTAATGAAAAACTGTTTTTT	CASSERTTNEKLFF
TRBJ2-7	.	TRBD1	TRBV6-5	TGTGCCAGCAGTCCGGGACAGGGGATCGAGCAGTACTTC	CASSPGQGIEQYF
TRBJ2-7	.	.	TRBV7-8	TGTGCCAGCAGCTTTAACAGGGTGTTGGGGCGGTCCTCCTACGAGCAGTACTTC	CASSFNRVLGRSSYEQYF
TRBJ1-5	.	.	TRBV6-6	TGTGCCAGCAGTTACTATTTGACAGGAGGGGAGCCCCAGCATTTT	CASSYYLTGGEPQHF
TRBJ1-4	.	.	TRBV19	TGTGCCAGTAGCCGAACAGGTTATGAAAAACTGTTTTTT	CASSRTGYEKLFF
TRBJ2-7	.	TRBD1	TRBV11-2	TGTGCCAGCAGCCCAGGGGGCCCCTACGAGCAGTACTTC	CASSPGGPYEQYF